This TCR beta chain comes out of a study of blood T cells in healthy people across ages (dated by TCRdb to the mid-2010s). A note on the overall study: Template switching captured roughly one uniquely barcoded TCR beta cDNA molecule per two T cells in model experiments. Using deep sequencing normalized with unique cDNA molecular identifiers, the study measured how TCR beta repertoire diversity changes with age. Using the same blood draw, the study looked at two additional independent replicas of 1 million unique cDNA reads for two donors, one aged 18 to 30 and the other aged 80 or older. To avoid experimental bias, donors of different ages were randomly spread across the sequencing lanes. Four age groups were formed from the donors: young (average 16 years), middle-aged (around 39), aged (around 62) and long-lived (less than 85).

The library was prepared using 5' RACE. Sequencing was carried out with an Illumina HiSeq 2500. A second about 7 to 12 cycle PCR used a sample-barcoded 5' primer and a J-beta primer mix. Each TCR beta cDNA molecule received a unique molecular identifier from a template-switch 5' adaptor carrying 12 random nucleotides. Each sample yielded at least 2.5 million CDR3-containing paired-end reads. All of the RNA was converted into first-strand cDNA using the Mint cDNA synthesis kit, with a TRBC-specific oligonucleotide serving as the primer. After uracil-DNA glycosylase treatment, a first 18-cycle PCR used universal primers M1SS and BC2_uni_R on all cDNA. Concerning the study's data processing: Normalization of each sample was performed by random selection of 1 million high-quality reads, each carrying a distinct molecular identifier. Reads sharing molecular identifiers were discarded rather than binned into consensus sequences. MiTCR, set to a Q25 quality threshold and the strictest error-elimination algorithm, was used for CDR3 identification, clonotype clustering and error correction. Lower-bound total TCR beta diversity was estimated with a nonparametric unseen species model using Euler transformation. TCRdb reworked the public reads: Q25 trimming with fastp, MiXCR clone assembly, productive beta chains retained. Every entry covers one CDR3 protein and lists the most common genes and DNA from its rows. Clone size and V and J calls follow TCRdb, not the original study. Counted in this sample were some 900,000 distinct CDR3 sequences; under 50% of them appeared once. Around 15% of the sample is taken by the ten largest.

Donors were a few dozen systemically healthy Caucasian individuals from Russia aged roughly 6 to 100 years. Each donor gave about 10 milliliters of peripheral blood, drawn into EDTA-treated Vacutainer tubes. PBMCs were isolated by Ficoll-Paque density-gradient centrifugation, with at least 7 million obtained per sample. Trizol reagent was used to extract total RNA from PBMCs, with at least 6 micrograms per sample. For every donor, flow cytometry on a PBMC aliquot measured the percentage of naive CD45RAhigh/CD27high T cells. Points on this clonotype: Its binding antigen is unknown. Base qualities are missing; no much larger clone stands one base away.

Summary of the overall study and its limitations: As age increased, observed TCR beta diversity per million T cells dropped in a roughly linear way, and a significant reduction was already evident by age about 40. Because the CMV infection status of the donors was unknown, age-related changes in expanded clonotypes may potentially have been confounded. Because profiling used bulk unsorted PBMCs, naive and antigen-experienced compartments could not be compared conclusively. Compared with the aged group, more naive CD4+ T cells, fewer expanded clones and increased TCR diversity were shown by the long-lived group, suggesting age selection. Estimates of total diversity based on one million sequenced T cells were considered lower bounds and underestimates. Observed TCR beta diversity correlated strongly with the percentage of naive T cells measured by flow cytometry.

The sequence derives from a man between 25 and 39 years old in good health. The sequencing sample was made of blood.

The CDR3 in this case is CASSSPTDHNSPLHF. The nucleotides are TGCGCCAGCAGCAGTCCTACGGACCATAATTCACCCCTCCACTTT. The chain couples TRBV5-1 to TRBJ1-6; no D segment can be confidently identified. V is shortened by 4 bases, J by 5 bases, and the region joining them spans 13 bases. Reading the germline V gene gives CDR1 SGHRS and CDR2 YFSETQ. The CDR3, cysteine through phenylalanine, is 15 amino acids long. This entry keeps only the CDR3 DNA: 45 bases, framed from base 1.